This TCR beta chain was documented in a study of blood T cell repertoires in COVID-19. The wider study: Italy, Spain and the United States were the sources of the convalescent and acute COVID-19 samples.

Study processing details: Quantification of nucleated cells was approximated via reference gene primer amplification. Assay used: immunoSEQ multiplex PCR; TCRdb lists only in-frame clones, some missing. That table supplies the V and J calls and clone size; D and trimming were determined from the DNA. This table holds over 350,000 clones, roughly 89% found once. Participants were aged about 18 to 100 years from 24 US areas. Cohort 3 donors counted as recovered after two negative PCRs, clearance, or resolved symptoms. The germline V gene has CDR1 MGHRA and CDR2 YSYEKL. The germline V and J ends were trimmed by 1 base and 3 bases, with 9 bases remaining between them. This CDR3 comprises 14 residues.

The specimen sequenced was PBMCs or T cells enriched from blood (not recorded which). This receptor was taken from a woman in her forties or fifties who had recovered from COVID-19. The J gene is TRBJ1-2, the V gene TRBV4-1, with no clear D. This chain's CDR3 is CASSQAVVDYGYTF. The DNA of the CDR3 is TGCGCCAGCAGCCAAGCAGTGGTGGACTATGGCTACACCTTC.